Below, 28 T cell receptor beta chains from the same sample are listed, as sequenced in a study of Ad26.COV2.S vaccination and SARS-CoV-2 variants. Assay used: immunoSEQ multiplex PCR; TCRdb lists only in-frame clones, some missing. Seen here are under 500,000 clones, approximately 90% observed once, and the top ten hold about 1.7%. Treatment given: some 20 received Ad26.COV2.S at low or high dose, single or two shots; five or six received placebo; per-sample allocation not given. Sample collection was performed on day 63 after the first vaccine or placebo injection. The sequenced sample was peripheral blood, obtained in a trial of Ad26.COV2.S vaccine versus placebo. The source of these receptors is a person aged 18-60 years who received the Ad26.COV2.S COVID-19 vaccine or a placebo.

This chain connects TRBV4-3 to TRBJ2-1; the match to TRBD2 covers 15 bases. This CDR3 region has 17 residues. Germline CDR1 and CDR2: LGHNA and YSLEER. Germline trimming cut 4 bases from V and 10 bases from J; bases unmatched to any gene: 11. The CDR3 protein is CASSPRTSGGAAYEQFF. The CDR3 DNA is TGCGCCAGCAGCCCCCGGACTAGCGGGGGGGCCGCATACGAGCAGTTCTTC.

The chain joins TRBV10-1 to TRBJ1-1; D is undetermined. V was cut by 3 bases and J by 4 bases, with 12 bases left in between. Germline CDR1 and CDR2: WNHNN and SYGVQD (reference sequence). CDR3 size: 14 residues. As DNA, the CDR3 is TGCGCCAGCAGTGATCGGCCCTTAAGCACTGAAGCTTTCTTT. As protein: CASSDRPLSTEAFF.

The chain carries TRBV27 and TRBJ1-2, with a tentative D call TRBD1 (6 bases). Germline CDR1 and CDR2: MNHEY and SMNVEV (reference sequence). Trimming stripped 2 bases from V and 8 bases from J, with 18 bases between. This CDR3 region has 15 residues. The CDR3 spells CASSLGGRGDKGYTF. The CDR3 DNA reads TGTGCCAGCAGTTTAGGGGGAAGGGGGGATAAGGGCTACACCTTC.

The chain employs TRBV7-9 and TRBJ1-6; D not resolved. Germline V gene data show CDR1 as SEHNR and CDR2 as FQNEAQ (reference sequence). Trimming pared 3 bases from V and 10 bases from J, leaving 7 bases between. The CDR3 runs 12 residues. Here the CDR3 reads CASSFEESPLHF. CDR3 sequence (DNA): TGTGCCAGCAGCTTCGAGGAATCACCCCTCCACTTT. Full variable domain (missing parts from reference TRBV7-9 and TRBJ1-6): DTGVSQNPRHKITKRGQNVTFRCDPISEHNRLYWYRQTLGQGPEFLTYFQNEAQLEKSRLLSDRFSAERPKGSFSTLEIQRTEQGDSAMYLCASSFEESPLHFGNGTRLTVT.

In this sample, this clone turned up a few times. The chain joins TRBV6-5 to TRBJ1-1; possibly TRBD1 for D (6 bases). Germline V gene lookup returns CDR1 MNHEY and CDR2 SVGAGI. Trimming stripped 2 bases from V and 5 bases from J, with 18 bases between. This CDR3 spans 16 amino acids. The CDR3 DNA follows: TGTGCCAGCAGTTACCCCTCGTTGGGGGGCAAAACTGAAGCTTTCTTT. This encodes CASSYPSLGGKTEAFF.

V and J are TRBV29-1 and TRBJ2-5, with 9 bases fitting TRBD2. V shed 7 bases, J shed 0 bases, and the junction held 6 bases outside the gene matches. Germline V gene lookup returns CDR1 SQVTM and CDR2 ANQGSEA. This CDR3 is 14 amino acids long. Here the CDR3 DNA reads TGCAGCGGCGGGGGGGACACGTACCAAGAGACCCAGTACTTC. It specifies CSGGGDTYQETQYF.

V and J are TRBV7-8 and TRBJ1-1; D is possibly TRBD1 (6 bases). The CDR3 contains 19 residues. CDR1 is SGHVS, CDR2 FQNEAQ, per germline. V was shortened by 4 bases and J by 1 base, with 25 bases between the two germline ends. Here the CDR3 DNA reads TGTGCCAGCAGCTCACGCAAAATTGGTACAGGGTACGGGAACACTGAAGCTTTCTTT. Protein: CASSSRKIGTGYGNTEAFF.

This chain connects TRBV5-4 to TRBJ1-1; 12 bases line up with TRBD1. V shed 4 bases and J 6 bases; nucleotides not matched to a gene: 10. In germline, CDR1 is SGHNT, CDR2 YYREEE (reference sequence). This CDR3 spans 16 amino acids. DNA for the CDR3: TGTGCCAGCAGCGCCCGGGACAGGGGGCGACTAGCTGAAGCTTTCTTT. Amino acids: CASSARDRGRLAEAFF.

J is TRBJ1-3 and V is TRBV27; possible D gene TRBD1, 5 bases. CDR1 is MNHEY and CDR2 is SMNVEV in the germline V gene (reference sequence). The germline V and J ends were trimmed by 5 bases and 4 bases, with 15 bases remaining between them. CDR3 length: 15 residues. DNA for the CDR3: TGTGCCAGCAGTAACCCTCCGAAGGGGGGAAACACCATATATTTT. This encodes CASSNPPKGGNTIYF.

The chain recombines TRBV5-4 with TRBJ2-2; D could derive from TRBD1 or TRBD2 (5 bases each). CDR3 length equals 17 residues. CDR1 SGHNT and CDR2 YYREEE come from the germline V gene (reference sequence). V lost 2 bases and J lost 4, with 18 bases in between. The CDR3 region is CASSFGSLGVVTGELFF. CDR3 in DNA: TGTGCCAGCAGCTTTGGTTCTTTGGGGGTGGTCACCGGGGAGCTGTTTTTT.

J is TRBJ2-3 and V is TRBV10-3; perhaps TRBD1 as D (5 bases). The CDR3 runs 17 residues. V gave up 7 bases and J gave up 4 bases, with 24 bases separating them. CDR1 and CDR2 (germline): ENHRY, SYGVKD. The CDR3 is CAITPTQGILSADTQYF. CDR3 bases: TGTGCCATCACCCCCACCCAGGGAATCCTTAGTGCAGATACGCAGTATTTT.

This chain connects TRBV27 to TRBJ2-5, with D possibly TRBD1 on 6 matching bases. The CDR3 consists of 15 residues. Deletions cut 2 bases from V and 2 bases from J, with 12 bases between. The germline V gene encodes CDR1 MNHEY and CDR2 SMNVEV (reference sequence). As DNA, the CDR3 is TGTGCCAGCAGTTTACAGGGGAAGGGGCAAGAGACCCAGTACTTC. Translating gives CASSLQGKGQETQYF.

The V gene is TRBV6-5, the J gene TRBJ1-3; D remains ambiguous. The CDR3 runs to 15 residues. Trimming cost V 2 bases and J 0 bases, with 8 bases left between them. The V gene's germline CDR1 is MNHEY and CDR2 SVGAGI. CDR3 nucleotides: TGTGCCAGCAGTTACCGGCCGAACTCTGGAAACACCATATATTTT. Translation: CASSYRPNSGNTIYF.

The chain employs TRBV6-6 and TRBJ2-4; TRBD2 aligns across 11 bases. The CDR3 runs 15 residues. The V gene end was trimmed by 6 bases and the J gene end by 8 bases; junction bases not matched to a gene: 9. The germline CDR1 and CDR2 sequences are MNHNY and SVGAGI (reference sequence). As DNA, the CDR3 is TGTGCCAGCAGCCTGCTAGCGGGGGGAGGAGACATTCAGTACTTC. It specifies CASSLLAGGGDIQYF.

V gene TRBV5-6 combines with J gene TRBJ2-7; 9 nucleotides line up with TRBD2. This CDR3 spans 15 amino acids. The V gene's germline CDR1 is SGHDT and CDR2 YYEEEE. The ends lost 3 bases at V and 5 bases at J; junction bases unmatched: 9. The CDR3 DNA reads TGTGCCAGCAGCTCCATGGCCAGCGGGGGGCACGAGCAGTACTTC. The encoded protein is CASSSMASGGHEQYF.

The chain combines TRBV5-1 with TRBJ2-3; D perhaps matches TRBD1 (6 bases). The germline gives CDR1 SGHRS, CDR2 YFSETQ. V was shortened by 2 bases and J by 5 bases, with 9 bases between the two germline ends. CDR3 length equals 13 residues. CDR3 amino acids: CASSFRGIDTQYF. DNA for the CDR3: TGCGCCAGCAGCTTCAGGGGCATAGATACGCAGTATTTT.

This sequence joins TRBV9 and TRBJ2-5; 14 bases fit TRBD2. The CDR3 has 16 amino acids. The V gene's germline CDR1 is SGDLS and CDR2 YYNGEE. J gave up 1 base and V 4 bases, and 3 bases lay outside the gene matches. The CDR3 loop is CASSPGLAGGQETQYF. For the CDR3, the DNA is TGTGCCAGCAGCCCAGGACTAGCGGGGGGCCAAGAGACCCAGTACTTC.

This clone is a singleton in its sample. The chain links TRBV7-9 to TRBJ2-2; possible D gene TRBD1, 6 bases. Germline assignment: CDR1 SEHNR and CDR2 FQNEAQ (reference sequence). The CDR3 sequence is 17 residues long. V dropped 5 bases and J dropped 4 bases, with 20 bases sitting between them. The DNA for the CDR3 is TGTGCCAGCAGCACCAGCCCAGGGGTAGTAGGCACCGGGGAGCTGTTTTTT. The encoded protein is CASSTSPGVVGTGELFF.

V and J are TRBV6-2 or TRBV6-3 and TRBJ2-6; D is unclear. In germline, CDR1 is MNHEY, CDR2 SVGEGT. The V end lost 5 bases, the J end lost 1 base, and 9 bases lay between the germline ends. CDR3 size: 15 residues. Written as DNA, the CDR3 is TGTGCCAGCAGTCTAAAAGGGTCTGGGGCCAACGTCCTGACTTTC. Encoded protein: CASSLKGSGANVLTF.

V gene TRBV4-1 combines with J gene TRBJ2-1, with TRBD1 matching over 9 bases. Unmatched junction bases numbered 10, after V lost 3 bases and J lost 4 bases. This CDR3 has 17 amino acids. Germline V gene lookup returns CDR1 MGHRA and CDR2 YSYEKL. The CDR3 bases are TGCGCCAGCAGCCACCACGTAGCGGACAGGGGTTACAATGAGCAGTTCTTC. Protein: CASSHHVADRGYNEQFF.

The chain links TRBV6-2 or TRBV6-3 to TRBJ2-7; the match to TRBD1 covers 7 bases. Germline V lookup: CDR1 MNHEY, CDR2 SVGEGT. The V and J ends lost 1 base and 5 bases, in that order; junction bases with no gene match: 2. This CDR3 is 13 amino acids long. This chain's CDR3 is CASSYFGQDEQYF. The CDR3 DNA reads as TGTGCCAGCAGTTACTTTGGACAGGACGAGCAGTACTTC.

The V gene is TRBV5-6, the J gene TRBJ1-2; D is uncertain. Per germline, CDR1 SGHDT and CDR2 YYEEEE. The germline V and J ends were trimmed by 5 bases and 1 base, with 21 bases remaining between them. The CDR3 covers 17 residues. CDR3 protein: CASRLFDGAYINYGYTF. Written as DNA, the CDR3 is TGTGCCAGCAGGCTATTTGACGGAGCATATATTAACTATGGCTACACCTTC. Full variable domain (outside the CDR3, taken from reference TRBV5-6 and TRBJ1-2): DAGVTQSPTHLIKTRGQQVTLRCSPKSGHDTVSWYQQALGQGPQFIFQYYEEEERQRGNFPDRFSGHQFPNYSSELNVNALLLGDSALYLCASRLFDGAYINYGYTFGSGTRLTVV.

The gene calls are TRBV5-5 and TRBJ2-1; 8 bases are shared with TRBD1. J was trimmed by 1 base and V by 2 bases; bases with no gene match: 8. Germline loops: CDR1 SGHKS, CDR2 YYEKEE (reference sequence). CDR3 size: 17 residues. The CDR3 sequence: CASSLGTGTVSYNEQFF. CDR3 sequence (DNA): TGTGCCAGCAGCTTAGGGACAGGTACCGTATCCTACAATGAGCAGTTCTTC.

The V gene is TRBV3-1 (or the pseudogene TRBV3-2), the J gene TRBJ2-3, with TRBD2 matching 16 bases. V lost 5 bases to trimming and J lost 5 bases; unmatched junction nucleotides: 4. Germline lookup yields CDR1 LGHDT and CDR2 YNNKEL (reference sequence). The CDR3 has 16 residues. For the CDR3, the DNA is TGTGCCAGCAGCAGGGGACTAGCGGGGGGGCGAGATACGCAGTATTTT. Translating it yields CASSRGLAGGRDTQYF.

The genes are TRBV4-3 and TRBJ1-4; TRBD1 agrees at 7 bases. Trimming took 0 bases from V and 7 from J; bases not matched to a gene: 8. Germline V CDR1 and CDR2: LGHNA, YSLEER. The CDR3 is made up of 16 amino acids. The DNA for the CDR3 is TGCGCCAGCAGCCAAGATCGACAGGGCCGAGTTGAAAAACTGTTTTTT. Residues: CASSQDRQGRVEKLFF.

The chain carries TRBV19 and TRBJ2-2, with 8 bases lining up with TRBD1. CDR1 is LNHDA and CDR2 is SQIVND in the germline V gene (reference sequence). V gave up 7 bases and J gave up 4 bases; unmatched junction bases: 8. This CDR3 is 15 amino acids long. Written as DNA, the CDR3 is TGTGCCAGTATTCACCAGGGGGCGCGCACCGGGGAGCTGTTTTTT. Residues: CASIHQGARTGELFF. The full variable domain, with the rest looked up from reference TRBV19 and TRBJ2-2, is DGGITQSPKYLFRKEGQNVTLSCEQNLNHDAMYWYRQDPGQGLRLIYYSQIVNDFQKGDIAEGYSVSREKKESFPLTVTSAQKNPTAFYLCASIHQGARTGELFFGEGSRLTVL.

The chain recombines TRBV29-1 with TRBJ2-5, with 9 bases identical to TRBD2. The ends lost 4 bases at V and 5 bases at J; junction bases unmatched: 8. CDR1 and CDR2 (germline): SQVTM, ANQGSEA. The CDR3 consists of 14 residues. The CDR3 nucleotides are TGCAGCGTTGGGGCTAGCGGGGCGCGGGAGACCCAGTACTTC. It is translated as CSVGASGARETQYF.

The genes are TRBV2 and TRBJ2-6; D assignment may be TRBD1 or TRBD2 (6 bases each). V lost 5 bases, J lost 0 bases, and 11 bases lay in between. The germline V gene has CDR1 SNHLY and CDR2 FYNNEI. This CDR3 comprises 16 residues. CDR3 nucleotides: TGTGCCAGCAGTCTCGGGGGCTACTCTGGGGCCAACGTCCTGACTTTC. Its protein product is CASSLGGYSGANVLTF.